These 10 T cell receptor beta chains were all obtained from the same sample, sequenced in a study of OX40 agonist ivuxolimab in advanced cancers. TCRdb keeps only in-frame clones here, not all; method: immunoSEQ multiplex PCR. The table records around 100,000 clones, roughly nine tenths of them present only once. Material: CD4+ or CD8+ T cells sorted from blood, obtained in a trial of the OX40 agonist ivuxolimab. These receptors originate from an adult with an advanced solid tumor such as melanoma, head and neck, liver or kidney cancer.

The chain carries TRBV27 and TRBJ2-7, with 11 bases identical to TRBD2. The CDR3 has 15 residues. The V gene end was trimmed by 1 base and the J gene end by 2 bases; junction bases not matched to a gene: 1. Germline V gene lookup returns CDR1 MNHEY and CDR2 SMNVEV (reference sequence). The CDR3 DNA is TGTGCCAGCAGTTTATTAGCGGGAGGGCCCTACGAGCAGTACTTC. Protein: CASSLLAGGPYEQYF.

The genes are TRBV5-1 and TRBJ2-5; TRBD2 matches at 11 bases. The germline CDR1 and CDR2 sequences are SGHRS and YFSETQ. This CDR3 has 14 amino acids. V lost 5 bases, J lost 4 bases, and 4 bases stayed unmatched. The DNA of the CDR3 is TGCGCCAGCAGAGCCCTAGCGGGGGGAGAGACCCAGTACTTC. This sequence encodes CASRALAGGETQYF. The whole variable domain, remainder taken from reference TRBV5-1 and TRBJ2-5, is KAGVTQTPRYLIKTRGQQVTLSCSPISGHRSVSWYQQTPGQGLQFLFEYFSETQRNKGNFPGRFSGRQFSNSRSEMNVSTLELGDSALYLCASRALAGGETQYFGPGTRLLVL.

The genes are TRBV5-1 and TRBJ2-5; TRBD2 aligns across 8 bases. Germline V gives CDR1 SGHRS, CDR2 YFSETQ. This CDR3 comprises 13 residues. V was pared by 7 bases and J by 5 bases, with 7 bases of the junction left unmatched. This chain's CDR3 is CASRAGDRETQYF. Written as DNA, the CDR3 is TGCGCCAGCCGAGCGGGAGACCGGGAGACCCAGTACTTC.

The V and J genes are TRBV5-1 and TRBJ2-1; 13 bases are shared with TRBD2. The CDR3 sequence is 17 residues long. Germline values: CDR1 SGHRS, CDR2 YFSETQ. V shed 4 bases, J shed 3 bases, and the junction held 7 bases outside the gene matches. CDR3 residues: CASSQTSGRRFYNEQFF. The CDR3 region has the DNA TGCGCCAGCAGCCAGACTAGCGGGAGGAGGTTCTACAATGAGCAGTTCTTC.

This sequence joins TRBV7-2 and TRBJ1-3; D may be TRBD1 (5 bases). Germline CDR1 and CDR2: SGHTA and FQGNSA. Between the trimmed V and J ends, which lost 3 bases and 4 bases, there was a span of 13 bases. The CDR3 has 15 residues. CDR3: CASSFEGAGGNTIYF. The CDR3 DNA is TGTGCCAGCAGCTTCGAAGGGGCGGGGGGAAACACCATATATTTT.

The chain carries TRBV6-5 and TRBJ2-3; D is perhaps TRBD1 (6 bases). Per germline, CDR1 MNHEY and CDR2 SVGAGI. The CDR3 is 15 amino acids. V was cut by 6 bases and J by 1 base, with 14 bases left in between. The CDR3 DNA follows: TGTGCCAGCAGGCAGGGGTTATGGGGCACAGATACGCAGTATTTT. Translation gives CASRQGLWGTDTQYF.

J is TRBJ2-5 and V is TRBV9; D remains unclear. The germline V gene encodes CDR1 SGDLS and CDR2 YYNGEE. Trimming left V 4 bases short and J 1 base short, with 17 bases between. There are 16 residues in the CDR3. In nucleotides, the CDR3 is TGTGCCAGCAGCCCCACCACTGGACGGTCCCAAGAGACCCAGTACTTC. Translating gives CASSPTTGRSQETQYF.

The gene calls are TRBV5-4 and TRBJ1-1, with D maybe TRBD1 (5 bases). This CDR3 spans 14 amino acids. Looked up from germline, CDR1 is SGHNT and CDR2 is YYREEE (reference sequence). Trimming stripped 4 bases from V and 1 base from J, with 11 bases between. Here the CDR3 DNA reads TGTGCCAGCAGCACGAATGGGGGGAACACTGAAGCTTTCTTT. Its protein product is CASSTNGGNTEAFF.

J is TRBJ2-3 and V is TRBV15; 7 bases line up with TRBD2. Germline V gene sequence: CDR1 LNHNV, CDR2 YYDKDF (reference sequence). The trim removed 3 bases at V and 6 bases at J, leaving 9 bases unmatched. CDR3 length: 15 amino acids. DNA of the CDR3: TGTGCCACCAGCAGGGCTCCCCGGGAGGCGGATACGCAGTATTTT. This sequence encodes CATSRAPREADTQYF.

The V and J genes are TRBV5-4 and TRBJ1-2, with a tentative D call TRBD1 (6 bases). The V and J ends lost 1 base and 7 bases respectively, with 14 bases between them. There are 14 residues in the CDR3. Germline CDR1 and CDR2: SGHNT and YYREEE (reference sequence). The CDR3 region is CASSLTGFLGGYTF. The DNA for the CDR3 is TGTGCCAGCAGCTTGACAGGGTTCCTTGGTGGCTACACCTTC.